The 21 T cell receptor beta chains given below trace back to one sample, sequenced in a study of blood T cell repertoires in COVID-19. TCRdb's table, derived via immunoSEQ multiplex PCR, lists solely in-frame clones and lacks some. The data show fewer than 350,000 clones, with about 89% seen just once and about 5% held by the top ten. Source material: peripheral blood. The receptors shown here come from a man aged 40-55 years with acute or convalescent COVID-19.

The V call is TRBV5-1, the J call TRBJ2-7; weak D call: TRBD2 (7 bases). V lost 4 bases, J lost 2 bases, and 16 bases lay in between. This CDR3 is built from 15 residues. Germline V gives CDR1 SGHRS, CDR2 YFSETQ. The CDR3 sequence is CASSPATGLAYEQYF. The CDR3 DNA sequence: TGCGCCAGCAGCCCCGCGACAGGACTAGCCTACGAGCAGTACTTC.

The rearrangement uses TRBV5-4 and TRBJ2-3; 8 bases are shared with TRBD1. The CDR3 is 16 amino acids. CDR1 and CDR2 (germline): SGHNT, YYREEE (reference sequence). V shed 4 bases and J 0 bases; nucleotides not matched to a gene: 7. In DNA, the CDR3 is TGTGCCAGCAGCAACGGGGGACAGGCGAGCACAGATACGCAGTATTTT. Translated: CASSNGGQASTDTQYF.

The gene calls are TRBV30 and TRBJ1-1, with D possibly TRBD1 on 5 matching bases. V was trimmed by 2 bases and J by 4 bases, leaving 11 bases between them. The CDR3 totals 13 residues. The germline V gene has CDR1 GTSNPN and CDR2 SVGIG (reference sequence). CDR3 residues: CAWSWGGSTEAFF. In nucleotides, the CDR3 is TGTGCCTGGAGTTGGGGGGGAAGCACTGAAGCTTTCTTT.

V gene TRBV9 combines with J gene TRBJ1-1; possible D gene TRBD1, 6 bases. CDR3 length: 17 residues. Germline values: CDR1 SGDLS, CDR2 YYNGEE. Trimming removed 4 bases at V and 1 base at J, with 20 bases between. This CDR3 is CASSSTSQGTRNTEAFF. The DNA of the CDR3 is TGTGCCAGCAGCTCGACCTCTCAGGGGACCAGGAACACTGAAGCTTTCTTT.

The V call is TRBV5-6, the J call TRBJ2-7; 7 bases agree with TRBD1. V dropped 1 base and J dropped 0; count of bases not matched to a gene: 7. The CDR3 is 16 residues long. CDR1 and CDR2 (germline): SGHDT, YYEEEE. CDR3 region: CASSLWPGQLSYEQYF. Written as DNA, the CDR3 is TGTGCCAGCAGCTTGTGGCCGGGACAGCTCTCCTACGAGCAGTACTTC.

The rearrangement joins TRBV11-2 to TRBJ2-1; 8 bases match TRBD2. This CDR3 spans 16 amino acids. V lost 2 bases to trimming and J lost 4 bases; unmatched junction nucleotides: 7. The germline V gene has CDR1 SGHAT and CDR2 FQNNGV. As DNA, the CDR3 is TGTGCCAGCAGCTTATCGGCGGGGGGTTCATACAATGAGCAGTTCTTC. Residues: CASSLSAGGSYNEQFF.

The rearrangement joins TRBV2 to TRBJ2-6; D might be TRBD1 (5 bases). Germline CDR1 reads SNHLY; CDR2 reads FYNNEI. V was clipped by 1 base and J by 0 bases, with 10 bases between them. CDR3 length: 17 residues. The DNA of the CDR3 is TGTGCCAGCAGTGAAGAGGGGAAAAGCTCTGGGGCCAACGTCCTGACTTTC. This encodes CASSEEGKSSGANVLTF.

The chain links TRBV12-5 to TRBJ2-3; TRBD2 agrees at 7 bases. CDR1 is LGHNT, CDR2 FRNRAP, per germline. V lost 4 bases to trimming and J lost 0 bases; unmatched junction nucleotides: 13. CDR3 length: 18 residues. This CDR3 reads CASGSGRSMRGSTDTQYF. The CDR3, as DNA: TGTGCTAGTGGTTCCGGTAGGTCGATGCGGGGGAGCACAGATACGCAGTATTTT.

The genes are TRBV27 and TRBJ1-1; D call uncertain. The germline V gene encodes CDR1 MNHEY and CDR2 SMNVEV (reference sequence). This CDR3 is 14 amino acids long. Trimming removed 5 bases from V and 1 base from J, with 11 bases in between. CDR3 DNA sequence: TGTGCCAGCAGTCCCCTCTCAGGGAACACTGAAGCTTTCTTT. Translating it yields CASSPLSGNTEAFF.

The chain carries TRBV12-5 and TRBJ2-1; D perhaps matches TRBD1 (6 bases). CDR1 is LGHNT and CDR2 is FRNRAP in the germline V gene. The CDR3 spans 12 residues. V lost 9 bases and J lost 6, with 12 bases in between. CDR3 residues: CASEGQSNEQFF. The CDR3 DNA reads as TGTGCTAGCGAAGGACAGAGCAATGAGCAGTTCTTC.

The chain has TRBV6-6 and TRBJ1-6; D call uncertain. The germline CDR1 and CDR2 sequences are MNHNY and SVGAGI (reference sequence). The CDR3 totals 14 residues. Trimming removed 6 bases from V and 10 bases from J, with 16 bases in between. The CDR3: CASSWGEVGSPLHF. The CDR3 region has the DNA TGTGCCAGCAGCTGGGGAGAAGTAGGGTCACCCCTCCACTTT.

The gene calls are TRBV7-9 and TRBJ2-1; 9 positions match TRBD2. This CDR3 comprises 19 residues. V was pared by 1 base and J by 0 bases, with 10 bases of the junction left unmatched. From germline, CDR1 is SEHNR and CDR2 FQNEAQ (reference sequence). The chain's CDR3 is CASSLDPAGGTSSYNEQFF. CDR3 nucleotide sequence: TGTGCCAGCAGCTTAGATCCAGCGGGGGGCACAAGCTCCTACAATGAGCAGTTCTTC.

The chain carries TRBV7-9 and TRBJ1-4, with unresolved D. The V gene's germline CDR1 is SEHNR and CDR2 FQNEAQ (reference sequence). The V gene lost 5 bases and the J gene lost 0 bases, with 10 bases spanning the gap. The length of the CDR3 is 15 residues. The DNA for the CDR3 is TGTGCCAGCAGCCCCGGGAGGACAACTAATGAAAAACTGTTTTTT. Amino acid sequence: CASSPGRTTNEKLFF.

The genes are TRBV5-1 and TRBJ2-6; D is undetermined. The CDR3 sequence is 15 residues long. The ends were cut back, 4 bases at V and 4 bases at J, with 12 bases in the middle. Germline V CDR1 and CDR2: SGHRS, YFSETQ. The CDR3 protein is CASSLSGTGANVLTF. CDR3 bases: TGCGCCAGCAGCCTCTCAGGAACAGGGGCCAACGTCCTGACTTTC. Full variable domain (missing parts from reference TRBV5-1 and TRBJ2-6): KAGVTQTPRYLIKTRGQQVTLSCSPISGHRSVSWYQQTPGQGLQFLFEYFSETQRNKGNFPGRFSGRQFSNSRSEMNVSTLELGDSALYLCASSLSGTGANVLTFGAGSRLTVL.

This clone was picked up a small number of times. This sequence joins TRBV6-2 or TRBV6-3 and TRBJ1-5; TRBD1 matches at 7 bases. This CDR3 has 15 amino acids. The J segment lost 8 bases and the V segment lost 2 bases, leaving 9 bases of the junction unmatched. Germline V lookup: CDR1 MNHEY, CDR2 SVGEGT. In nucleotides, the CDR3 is TGTGCCAGCAGTTACGGAGGGGGCGGGAATGAGCCCCAGCATTTT. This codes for CASSYGGGGNEPQHF.

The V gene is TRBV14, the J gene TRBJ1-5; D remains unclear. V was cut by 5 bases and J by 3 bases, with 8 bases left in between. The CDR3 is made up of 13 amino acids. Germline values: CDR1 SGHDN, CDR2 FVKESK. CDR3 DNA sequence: TGTGCCAGCAGCAATACCTACAATCAGCCCCAGCATTTT. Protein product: CASSNTYNQPQHF.

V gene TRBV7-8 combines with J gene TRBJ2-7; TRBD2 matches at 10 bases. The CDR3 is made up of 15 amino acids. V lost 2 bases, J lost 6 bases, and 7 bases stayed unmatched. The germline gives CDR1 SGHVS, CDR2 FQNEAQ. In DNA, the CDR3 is TGTGCCAGCAGCTTAACCCTAGCGGGGGAAGGCGAGCAGTACTTC. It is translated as CASSLTLAGEGEQYF. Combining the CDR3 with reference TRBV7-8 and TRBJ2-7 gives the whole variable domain GAGVSQSPRYKVAKRGQDVALRCDPISGHVSLFWYQQALGQGPEFLTYFQNEAQLDKSGLPSDRFFAERPEGSVSTLKIQRTQQEDSAVYLCASSLTLAGEGEQYFGPGTRLTVT.

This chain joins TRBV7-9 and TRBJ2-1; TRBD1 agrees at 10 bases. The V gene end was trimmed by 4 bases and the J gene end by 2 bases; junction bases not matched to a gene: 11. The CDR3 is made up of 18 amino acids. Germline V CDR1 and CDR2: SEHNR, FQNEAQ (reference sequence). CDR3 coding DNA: TGTGCCAGCAGCTCCGGGACAGGGGCCCCTCCTGCCTACAATGAGCAGTTCTTC. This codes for CASSSGTGAPPAYNEQFF.

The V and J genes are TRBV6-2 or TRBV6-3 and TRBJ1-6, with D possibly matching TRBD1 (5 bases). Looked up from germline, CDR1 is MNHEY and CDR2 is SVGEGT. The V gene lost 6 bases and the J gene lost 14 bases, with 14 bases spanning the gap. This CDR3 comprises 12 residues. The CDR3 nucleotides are TGTGCCAGCAGCCCATCCGGGGGGACCCTCCACTTT. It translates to CASSPSGGTLHF.

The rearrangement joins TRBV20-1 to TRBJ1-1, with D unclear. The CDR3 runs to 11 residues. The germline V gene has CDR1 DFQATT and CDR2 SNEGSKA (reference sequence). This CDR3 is CRAVGGTEAFF. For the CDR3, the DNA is TGCAGAGCGGTAGGCGGCACTGAAGCTTTCTTT.

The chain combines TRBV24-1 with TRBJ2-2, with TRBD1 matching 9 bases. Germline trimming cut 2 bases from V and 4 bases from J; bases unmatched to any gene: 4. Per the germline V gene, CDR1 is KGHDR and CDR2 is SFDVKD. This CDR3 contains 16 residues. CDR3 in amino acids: CATSDSGTGSTGELFF. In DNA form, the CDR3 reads TGTGCCACCAGTGATTCCGGGACAGGGAGCACCGGGGAGCTGTTTTTT.